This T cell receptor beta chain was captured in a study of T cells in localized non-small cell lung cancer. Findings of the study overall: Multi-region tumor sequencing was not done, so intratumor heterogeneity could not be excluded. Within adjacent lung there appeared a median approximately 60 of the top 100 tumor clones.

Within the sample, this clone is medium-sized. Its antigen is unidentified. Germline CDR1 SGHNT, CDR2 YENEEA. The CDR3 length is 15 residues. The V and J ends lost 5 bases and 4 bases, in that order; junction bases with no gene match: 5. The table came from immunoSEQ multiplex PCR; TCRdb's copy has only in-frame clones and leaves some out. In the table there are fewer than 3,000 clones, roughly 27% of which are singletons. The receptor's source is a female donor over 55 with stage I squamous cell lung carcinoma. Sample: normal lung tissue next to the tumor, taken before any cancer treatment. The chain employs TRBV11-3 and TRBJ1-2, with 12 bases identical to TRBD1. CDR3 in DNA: TGTGCCAGCAGCGTGGGACAGGGGGCAACCTATGGCTACACCTTC. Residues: CASSVGQGATYGYTF.